These 6 T cell receptor beta chains were sequenced from one sample in a study of T-cell reconstitution after alpha-beta-depleted transplantation in children. Preparing the TCRbeta library involved the use of unique molecular identifiers. TCRdb re-analysed the PCR reads in MiXCR, keeping a single row per CDR3 protein. Here the sample spans around 300,000 distinct CDR3 sequences, around 9.1% being singletons. The sequencing used PBMCs, collected before TCRalphabeta/CD19-depleted stem cell transplant. These receptors originate from a boy younger than two with acute myeloid leukemia, due to receive a stem cell transplant.

This clonotype turned up a few times. This sequence joins TRBV20-1 and TRBJ2-1, with 13 bases lining up with TRBD2. The germline V gene encodes CDR1 DFQATT and CDR2 SNEGSKA (reference sequence). There are 20 residues in the CDR3. The J segment lost 1 base and the V segment lost 5 bases, leaving 17 bases of the junction unmatched. CDR3 residues: CSAPTREATSGGGSYNEQFF. CDR3 bases: TGCAGTGCTCCAACGAGGGAGGCTACTAGCGGGGGGGGATCCTACAATGAGCAGTTCTTC.

This clonotype was counted at least ten times. This chain's CDR3 is CASSHREVNEKLFF. CDR3 coding DNA: TGTGCCAGCTCTCACAGGGAAGTAAATGAAAAACTGTTTTTT. The chain joins TRBV18 to TRBJ1-4, with TRBD1 as a possible D gene (6 bases). The CDR3 length is 14 residues. V lost 6 bases and J lost 5, with 13 bases in between. Germline CDR1 and CDR2: KGHSH and LQKENI.

This clonotype appeared once. A much larger clone differs by one base, so this may be a read error. The chain links TRBV20-1 to TRBJ1-1; 9 nucleotides match TRBD1. CDR3 length: 14 amino acids. Germline lookup yields CDR1 DFQATT and CDR2 SNEGSKA (reference sequence). This CDR3 is CSAGIQGAEAESFF. The CDR3, as DNA: TGCAGTGCTGGAATACAGGGGGCAGAGGCTGAATCTTTCTTT.

This clonotype was seen at least ten times. This chain connects TRBV5-1 to TRBJ2-7; no definite D call. This CDR3 contains 18 residues. Trimming stripped 0 bases from V and 4 bases from J, with 23 bases between. Germline V gene lookup returns CDR1 SGHRS and CDR2 YFSETQ. DNA for the CDR3: TGCGCCAGCAGCTTGGACTCGATTCATCCGCAACGGAGTTACGAGCAGTACTTC. Translation: CASSLDSIHPQRSYEQYF.

In its sample, this clonotype was seen many times. J is TRBJ2-3 and V is TRBV7-9; D is ambiguous. Germline values: CDR1 SEHNR, CDR2 FQNEAQ (reference sequence). V was cut by 5 bases and J by 7 bases, with 7 bases left in between. The CDR3 sequence is 11 residues long. The CDR3 bases are TGTGCCAGCAGCACCCCGTATACGCAGTATTTT. Residues: CASSTPYTQYF.

This clonotype has a handful of counts. Lacking the conserved final phenylalanine or tryptophan, this CDR3 likely reflects a read error. The chain employs TRBV7-8 and TRBJ2-5; D call uncertain. Germline assignment: CDR1 SGHVS and CDR2 FQNEAQ. V dropped 10 bases and J dropped 2 bases, with 11 bases sitting between them. CDR3 size: 12 residues. The CDR3 sequence: CATGRPQETQYS. The CDR3 DNA sequence: TGTGCCACCGGACGGCCTCAAGAGACCCAGTACTCC.